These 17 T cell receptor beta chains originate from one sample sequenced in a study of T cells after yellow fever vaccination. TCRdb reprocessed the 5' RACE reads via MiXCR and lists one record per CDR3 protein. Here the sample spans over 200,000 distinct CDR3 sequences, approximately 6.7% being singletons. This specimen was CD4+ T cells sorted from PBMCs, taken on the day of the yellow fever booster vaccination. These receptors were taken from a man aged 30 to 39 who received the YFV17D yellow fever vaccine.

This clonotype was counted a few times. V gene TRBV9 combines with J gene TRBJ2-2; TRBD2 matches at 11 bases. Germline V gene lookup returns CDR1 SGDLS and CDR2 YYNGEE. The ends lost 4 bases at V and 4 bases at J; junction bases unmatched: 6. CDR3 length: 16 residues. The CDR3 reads CASSYGLAGFTGELFF. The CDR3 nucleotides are TGTGCCAGCAGCTACGGACTAGCGGGCTTCACCGGGGAGCTGTTTTTT.

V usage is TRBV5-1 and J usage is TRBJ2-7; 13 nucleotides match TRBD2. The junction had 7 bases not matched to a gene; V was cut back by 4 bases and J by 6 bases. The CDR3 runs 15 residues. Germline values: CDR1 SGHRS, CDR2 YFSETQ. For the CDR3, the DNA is TGCGCCAGCAGCCCCGGACTAGCGGGAGAGGGCGAGCAGTACTTC. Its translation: CASSPGLAGEGEQYF.

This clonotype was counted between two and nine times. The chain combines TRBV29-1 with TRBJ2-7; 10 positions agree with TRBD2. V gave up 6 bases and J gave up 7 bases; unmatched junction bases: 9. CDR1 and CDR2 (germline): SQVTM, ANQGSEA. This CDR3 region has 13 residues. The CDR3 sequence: CSVGAGGPGEQYF. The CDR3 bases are TGCAGCGTGGGAGCGGGAGGGCCGGGTGAGCAGTACTTC.

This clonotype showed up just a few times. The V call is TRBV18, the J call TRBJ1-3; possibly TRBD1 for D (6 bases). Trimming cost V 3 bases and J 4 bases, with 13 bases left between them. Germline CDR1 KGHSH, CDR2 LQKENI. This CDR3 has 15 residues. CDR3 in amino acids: CASSPTQGAGNTIYF. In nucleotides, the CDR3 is TGTGCCAGCTCACCTACACAGGGTGCAGGAAACACCATATATTTT. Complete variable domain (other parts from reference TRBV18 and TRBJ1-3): NAGVMQNPRHLVRRRGQEARLRCSPMKGHSHVYWYRQLPEEGLKFMVYLQKENIIDESGMPKERFSAEFPKEGPSILRIQQVVRGDSAAYFCASSPTQGAGNTIYFGEGSWLTVV.

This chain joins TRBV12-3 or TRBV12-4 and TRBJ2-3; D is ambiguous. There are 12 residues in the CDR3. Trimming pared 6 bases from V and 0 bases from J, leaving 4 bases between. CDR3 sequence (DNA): TGTGCCAGCAGGGTTAGCACAGATACGCAGTATTTT. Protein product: CASRVSTDTQYF.

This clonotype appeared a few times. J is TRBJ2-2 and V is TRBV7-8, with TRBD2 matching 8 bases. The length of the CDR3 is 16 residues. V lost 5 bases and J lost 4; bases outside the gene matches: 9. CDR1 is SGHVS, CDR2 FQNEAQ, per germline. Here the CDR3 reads CASSHSGEGGTGELFF. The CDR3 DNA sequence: TGTGCCAGCAGCCATAGCGGGGAGGGAGGCACCGGGGAGCTGTTTTTT. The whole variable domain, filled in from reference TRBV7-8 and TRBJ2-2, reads GAGVSQSPRYKVAKRGQDVALRCDPISGHVSLFWYQQALGQGPEFLTYFQNEAQLDKSGLPSDRFFAERPEGSVSTLKIQRTQQEDSAVYLCASSHSGEGGTGELFFGEGSRLTVL.

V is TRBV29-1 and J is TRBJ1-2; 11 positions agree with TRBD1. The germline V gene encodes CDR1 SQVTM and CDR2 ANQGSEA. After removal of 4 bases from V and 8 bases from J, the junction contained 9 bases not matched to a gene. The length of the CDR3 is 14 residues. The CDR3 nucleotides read TGCAGCGTTGTACGGGACAGGGGGGCGGGAGGCTACACCTTC. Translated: CSVVRDRGAGGYTF.

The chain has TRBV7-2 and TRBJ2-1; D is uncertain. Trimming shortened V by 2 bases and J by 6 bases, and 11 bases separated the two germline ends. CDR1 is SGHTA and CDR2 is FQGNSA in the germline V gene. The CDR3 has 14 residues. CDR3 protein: CASSLSPGPNEQFF. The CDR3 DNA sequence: TGTGCCAGCAGCTTATCCCCTGGCCCCAATGAGCAGTTCTTC.

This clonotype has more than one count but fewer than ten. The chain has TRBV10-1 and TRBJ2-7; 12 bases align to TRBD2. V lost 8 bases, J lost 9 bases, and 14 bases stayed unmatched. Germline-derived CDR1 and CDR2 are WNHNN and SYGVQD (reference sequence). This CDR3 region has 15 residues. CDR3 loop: CASPTTSGSSWAQYF. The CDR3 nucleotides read TGCGCCAGCCCAACGACTAGCGGGAGTTCGTGGGCGCAGTACTTC.

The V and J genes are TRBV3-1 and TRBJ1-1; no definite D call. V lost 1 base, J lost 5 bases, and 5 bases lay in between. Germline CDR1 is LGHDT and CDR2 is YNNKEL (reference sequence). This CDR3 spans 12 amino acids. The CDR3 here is CASSQVETEAFF. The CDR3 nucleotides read TGTGCCAGCAGCCAAGTTGAAACTGAAGCTTTCTTT.

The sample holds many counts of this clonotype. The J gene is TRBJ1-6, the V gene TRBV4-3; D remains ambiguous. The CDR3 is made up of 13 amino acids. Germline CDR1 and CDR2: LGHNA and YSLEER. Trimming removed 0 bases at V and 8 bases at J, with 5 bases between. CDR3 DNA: TGCGCCAGCAGCCAAGACGAAGATTCACCCCTCCACTTT. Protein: CASSQDEDSPLHF.

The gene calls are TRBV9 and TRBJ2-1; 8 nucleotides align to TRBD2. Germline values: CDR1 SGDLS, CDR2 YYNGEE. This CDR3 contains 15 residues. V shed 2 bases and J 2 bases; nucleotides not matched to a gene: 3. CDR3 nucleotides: TGTGCCAGCAGCGTGCATAGCGGGACCTACAATGAGCAGTTCTTC. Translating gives CASSVHSGTYNEQFF.

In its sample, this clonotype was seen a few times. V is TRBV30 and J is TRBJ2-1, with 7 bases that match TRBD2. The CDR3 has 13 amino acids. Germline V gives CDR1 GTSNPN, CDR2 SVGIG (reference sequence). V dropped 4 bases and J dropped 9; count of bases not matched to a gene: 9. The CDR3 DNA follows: TGTGCCTGGACGATCTTGGCGGGAGCTGAGCAGTTCTTC. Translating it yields CAWTILAGAEQFF.

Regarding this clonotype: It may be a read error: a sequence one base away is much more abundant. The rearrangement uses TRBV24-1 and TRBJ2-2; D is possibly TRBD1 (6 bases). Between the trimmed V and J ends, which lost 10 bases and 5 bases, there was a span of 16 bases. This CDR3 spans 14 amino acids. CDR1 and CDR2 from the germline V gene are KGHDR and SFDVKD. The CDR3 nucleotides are TGTGCCACAGGAGCGTCAGGGGTAACCGGGGAGCTGTTTTTT. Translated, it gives CATGASGVTGELFF.

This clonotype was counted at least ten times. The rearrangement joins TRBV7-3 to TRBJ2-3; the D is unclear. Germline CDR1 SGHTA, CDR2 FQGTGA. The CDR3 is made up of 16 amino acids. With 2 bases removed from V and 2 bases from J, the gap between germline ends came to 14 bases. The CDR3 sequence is CASSLFPSGSTDTQYF. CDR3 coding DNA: TGTGCCAGCAGCTTATTCCCCTCGGGCTCCACAGATACGCAGTATTTT.

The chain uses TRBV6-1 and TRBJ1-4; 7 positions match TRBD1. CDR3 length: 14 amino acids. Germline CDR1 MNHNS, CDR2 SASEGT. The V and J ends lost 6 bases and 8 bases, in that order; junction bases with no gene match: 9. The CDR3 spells CASRHDGTAEKLFF. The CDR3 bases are TGTGCCAGCAGGCACGATGGGACAGCCGAAAAACTGTTTTTT.

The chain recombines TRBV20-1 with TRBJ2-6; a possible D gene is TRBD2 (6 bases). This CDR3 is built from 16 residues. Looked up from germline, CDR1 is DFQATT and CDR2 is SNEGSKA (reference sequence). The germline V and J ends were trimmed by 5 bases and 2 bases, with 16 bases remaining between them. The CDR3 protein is CSAQGAGEAGANVLTF. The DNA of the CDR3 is TGCAGTGCTCAAGGAGCGGGTGAGGCTGGGGCCAACGTCCTGACTTTC.